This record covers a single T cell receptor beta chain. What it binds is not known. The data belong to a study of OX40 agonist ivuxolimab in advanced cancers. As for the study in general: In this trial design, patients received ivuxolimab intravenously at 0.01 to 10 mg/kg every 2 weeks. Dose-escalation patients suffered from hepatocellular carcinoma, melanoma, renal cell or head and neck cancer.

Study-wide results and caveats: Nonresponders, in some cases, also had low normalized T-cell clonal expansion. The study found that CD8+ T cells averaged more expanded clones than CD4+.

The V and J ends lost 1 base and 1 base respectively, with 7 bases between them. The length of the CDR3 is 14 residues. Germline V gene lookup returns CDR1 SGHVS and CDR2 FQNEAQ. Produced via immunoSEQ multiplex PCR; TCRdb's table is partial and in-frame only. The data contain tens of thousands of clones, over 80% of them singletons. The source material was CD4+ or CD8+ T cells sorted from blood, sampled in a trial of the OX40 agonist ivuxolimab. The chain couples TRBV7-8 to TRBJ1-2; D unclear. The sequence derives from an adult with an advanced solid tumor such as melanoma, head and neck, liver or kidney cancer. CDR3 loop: CASSLGRFNYGYTF. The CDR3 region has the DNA TGTGCCAGCAGCTTAGGGCGATTTAACTATGGCTACACCTTC.